This T cell receptor (beta chain) derives from a study of blood T cells in healthy people across ages. Each donor's blood draw was roughly 9.5 milliliters of peripheral blood. Samples each yielded at least 6 micrograms of total RNA. Primed by a sample-barcoded 5' primer and a J-beta primer mix, a second PCR proceeded for about 7 to 12 cycles. Each cDNA molecule, via a template-switch adaptor with 12 random nucleotides, was tagged. One entry per CDR3 protein results from TCRdb running MiXCR on the 5' RACE reads. The repertoire holds over a million distinct CDR3 sequences, with 35% to 45% as singletons. Findings and caveats of the study: Naive T cell percentage showed a strong correlation with the diversity of TCR beta.

The CDR3 consists of 13 residues. Germline V gene data show CDR1 as DFQATT and CDR2 as SNEGSKA (reference sequence). Trimming took 5 bases from V and 0 from J, leaving 10 bases between them. In regard to this clonotype: Antigen specificity is unknown.

The genes are TRBV20-1 and TRBJ2-5; D gene unclear. The sequenced material came from blood. The receptor was derived from a woman younger than 35 in good health. CDR3 amino acids: CSAHFQYQETQYF. CDR3 in DNA: TGCAGTGCTCACTTCCAGTACCAAGAGACCCAGTACTTC.